This T cell receptor (beta chain) is drawn from a study of cytomegalovirus exposure and HLA in healthy donors. Study observations and caveats: Both high specificity and high sensitivity reportedly marked the classifier's diagnosis of cytomegalovirus status.

Details on this clone: Its matching antigen is unknown.

TCRdb keeps only in-frame clones here, not all; method: immunoSEQ multiplex PCR. This repertoire shows roughly 150,000 clones, 86% found once; its top ten account for 4.5% to 7%. Source material: PBMCs. The sequence derives from a woman under 40 in good health and CMV-seronegative.

The CDR3 protein is CASRRQSNQPQHF. The CDR3 DNA is TGTGCCAGCAGGCGACAGAGCAATCAGCCCCAGCATTTT. The chain is built from TRBV28 and TRBJ1-5, with D possibly TRBD1 on 5 matching bases. V was trimmed by 6 bases and J by 1 base, leaving 7 bases between them. Germline V gene sequence: CDR1 MDHEN, CDR2 SYDVKM. CDR3 size: 13 residues.